This note documents a single TCR beta chain sequence. Antigen unknown. This record belongs to a study of molecular identifiers for immune sequencing clone quantification. Study at large: Across replicate runs, RNA obtained from around 18,000 or 91,000 naive CD8 cells was divided into five, with four undergoing sequencing. Whole-study results and caveats: Over 98% of effector molecules, yet under 1% of naive-cell molecules, were held by clones above 20 RNA copies. Amid 750,000 to 1,000,000 naive cells, spiked Jurkat TCR RNA from one cell was reportedly still detectable.

The germline V gene encodes CDR1 SGHNT and CDR2 YYREEE (reference sequence). This CDR3 contains 15 residues. V was cut by 0 bases and J by 4 bases, with 10 bases left in between. With listed TCR primers and previously described methods, bulk TCR libraries were prepared. A single record per CDR3 protein comes from TCRdb applying MiXCR to the PCR reads. The sample lists approximately 500,000 distinct CDR3 sequences, about 21% occurring once. The TCR comes from a human donor in good health. Some libraries in this study had Jurkat cell RNA spiked in. V is TRBV5-4 and J is TRBJ2-2; possibly TRBD1 for D (5 bases). Sequenced input: naive CD8+ T cells from blood, with Jurkat cell RNA spiked in. As to subset: FACS-sorted CD8+CD4-CCR7+CD45RA+ naive T cells. The CDR3 reads CASSLEGLGTGELFF. CDR3 coding DNA: TGTGCCAGCAGCTTGGAGGGGCTTGGCACCGGGGAGCTGTTTTTT. Variable domain in full (rest from reference TRBV5-4 and TRBJ2-2): ETGVTQSPTHLIKTRGQQVTLRCSSQSGHNTVSWYQQALGQGPQFIFQYYREEENGRGNFPPRFSGLQFPNYSSELNVNALELDDSALYLCASSLEGLGTGELFFGEGSRLTVL.